This T cell receptor beta chain comes out of a study of blood T cell repertoires in COVID-19. About the research overall: The United States, Italy and Spain provided the acute and convalescent COVID-19 samples.

Those enrolled, adults aged roughly 18 to 90 years, came from 25 or so US areas. Assignment of participants to cohorts was predicated upon participant-reported clinical history. The CDR3 contains 15 residues. CDR1 and CDR2 from the germline V gene are DFQATT and SNEGSKA (reference sequence). V lost 3 bases, J lost 4 bases, and 18 bases lay in between. Original data processing: Reference gene primer amplification yielded estimated nucleated cell counts. TCRdb's copy holds only in-frame clones and misses some; the assay was immunoSEQ multiplex PCR. That table is the source of V, J and clone size, and D and trimming were worked out from the DNA. The sample carries roughly 380,000 clones, roughly 90% recorded once.

Specimen: PBMCs or T cells enriched from blood (not recorded which). This sequence was found in a woman in her thirties who had recovered from COVID-19. The chain uses TRBV20-1 and TRBJ1-2, with a tentative D call TRBD1 (5 bases). This CDR3 reads CSASTGEGRAYGYTF. The CDR3 region has the DNA TGCAGTGCTAGTACCGGGGAGGGGCGGGCCTATGGCTACACCTTC.